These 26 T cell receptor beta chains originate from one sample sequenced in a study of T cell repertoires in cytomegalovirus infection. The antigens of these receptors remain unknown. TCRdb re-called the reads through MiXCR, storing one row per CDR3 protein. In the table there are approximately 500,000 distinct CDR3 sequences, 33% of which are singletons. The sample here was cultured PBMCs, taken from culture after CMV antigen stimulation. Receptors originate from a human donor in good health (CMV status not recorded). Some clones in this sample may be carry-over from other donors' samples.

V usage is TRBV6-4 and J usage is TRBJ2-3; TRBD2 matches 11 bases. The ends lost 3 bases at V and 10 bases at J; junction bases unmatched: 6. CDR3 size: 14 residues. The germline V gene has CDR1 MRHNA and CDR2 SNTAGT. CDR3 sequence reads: CASSELAGVVAQYF. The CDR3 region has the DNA TGTGCCAGCAGTGAACTAGCGGGAGTTGTCGCGCAGTATTTT.

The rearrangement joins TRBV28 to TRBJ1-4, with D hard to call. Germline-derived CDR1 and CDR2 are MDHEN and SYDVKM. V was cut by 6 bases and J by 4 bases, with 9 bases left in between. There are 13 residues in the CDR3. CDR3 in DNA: TGTGCCAGCAGACGGCCGCTTAATGAAAAACTGTTTTTT. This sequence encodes CASRRPLNEKLFF.

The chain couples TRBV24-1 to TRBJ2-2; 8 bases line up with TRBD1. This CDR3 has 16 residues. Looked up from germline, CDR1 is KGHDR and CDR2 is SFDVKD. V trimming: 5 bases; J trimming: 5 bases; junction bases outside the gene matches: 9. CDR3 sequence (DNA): TGTGCCACCAGTGGCCGACAGGGGTCGGGAACCGGGGAGCTGTTTTTT. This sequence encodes CATSGRQGSGTGELFF.

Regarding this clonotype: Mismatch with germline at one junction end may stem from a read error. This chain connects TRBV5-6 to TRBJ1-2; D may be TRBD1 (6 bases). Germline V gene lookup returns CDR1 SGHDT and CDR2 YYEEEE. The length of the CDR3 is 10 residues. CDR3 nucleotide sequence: TGTGCCAGCAGCCGGGACATCATCTCCTTC. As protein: CASSRDIISF.

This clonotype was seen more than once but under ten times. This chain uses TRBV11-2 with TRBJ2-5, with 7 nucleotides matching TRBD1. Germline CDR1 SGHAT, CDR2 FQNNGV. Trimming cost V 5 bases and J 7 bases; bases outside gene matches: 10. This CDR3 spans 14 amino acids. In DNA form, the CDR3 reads TGTGCCAGCAGCCAGGGGGACGCAAGAGGGACCCAGTACTTC. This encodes CASSQGDARGTQYF.

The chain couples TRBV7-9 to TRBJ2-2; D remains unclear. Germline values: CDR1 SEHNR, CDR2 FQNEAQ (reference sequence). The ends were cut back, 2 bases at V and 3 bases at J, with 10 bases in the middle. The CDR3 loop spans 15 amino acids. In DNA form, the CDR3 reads TGTGCCAGCAGCTTAAAAGCGCCGGACACCGGGGAGCTGTTTTTT. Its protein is CASSLKAPDTGELFF.

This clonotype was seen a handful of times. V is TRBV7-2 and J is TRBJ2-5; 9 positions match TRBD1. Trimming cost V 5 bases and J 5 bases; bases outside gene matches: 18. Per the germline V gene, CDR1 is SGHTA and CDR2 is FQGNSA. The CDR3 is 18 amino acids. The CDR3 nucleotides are TGTGCCAGCAGCCCAACCGCTCTACAGGGGGCGCGAGGGGAGACCCAGTACTTC. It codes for CASSPTALQGARGETQYF.

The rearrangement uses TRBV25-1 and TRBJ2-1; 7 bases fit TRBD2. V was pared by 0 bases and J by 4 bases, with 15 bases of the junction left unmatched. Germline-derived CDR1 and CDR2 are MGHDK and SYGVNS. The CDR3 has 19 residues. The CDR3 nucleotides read TGTGCCAGCAGTGAATACGCACCAAAGCGGGACCATAGGTACAATGAGCAGTTCTTC. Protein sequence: CASSEYAPKRDHRYNEQFF.

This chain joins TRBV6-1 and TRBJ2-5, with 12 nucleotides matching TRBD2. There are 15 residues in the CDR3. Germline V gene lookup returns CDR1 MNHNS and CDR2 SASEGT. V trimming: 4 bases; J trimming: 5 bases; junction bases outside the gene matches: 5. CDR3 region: CASSGLTSGSETQYF. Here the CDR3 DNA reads TGTGCCAGCAGTGGGCTGACTAGCGGGAGTGAGACCCAGTACTTC.

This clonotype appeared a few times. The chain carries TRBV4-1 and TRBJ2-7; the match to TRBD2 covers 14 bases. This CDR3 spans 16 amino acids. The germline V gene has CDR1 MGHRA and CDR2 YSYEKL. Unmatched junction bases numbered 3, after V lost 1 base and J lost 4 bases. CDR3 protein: CASSQGGLAGVYEQYF. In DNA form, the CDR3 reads TGCGCCAGCAGCCAAGGGGGACTAGCGGGAGTGTACGAGCAGTACTTC.

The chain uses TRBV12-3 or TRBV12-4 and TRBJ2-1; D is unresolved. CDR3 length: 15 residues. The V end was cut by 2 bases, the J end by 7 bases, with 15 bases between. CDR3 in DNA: TGTGCCAGCAGTTTAAGGCCCCAACGTGGGAATGAGCAGTTCTTC. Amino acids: CASSLRPQRGNEQFF.

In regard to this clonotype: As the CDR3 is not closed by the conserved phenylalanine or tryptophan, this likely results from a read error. CDR3 sequence reads: CASRLRAAKNIQYS. CDR3 in DNA: TGCGCCAGCCGTCTGAGGGCGGCCAAAAACATTCAGTACTCC. The V and J genes are TRBV23-1 and TRBJ2-4; possible D gene TRBD2, 5 bases. TRBV23-1 is assigned to the ORF class and has an uncertain function. V lost 8 bases and J 1 base, leaving 12 bases between the germline ends. This CDR3 comprises 14 residues.

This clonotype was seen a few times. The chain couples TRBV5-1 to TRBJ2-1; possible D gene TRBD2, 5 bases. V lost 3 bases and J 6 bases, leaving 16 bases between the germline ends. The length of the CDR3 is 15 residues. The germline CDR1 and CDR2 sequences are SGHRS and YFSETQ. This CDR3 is CASSYGLIGGNEQFF. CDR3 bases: TGCGCCAGCAGCTACGGACTCATAGGAGGCAATGAGCAGTTCTTC. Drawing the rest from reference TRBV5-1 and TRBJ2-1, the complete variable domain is KAGVTQTPRYLIKTRGQQVTLSCSPISGHRSVSWYQQTPGQGLQFLFEYFSETQRNKGNFPGRFSGRQFSNSRSEMNVSTLELGDSALYLCASSYGLIGGNEQFFGPGTRLTVL.

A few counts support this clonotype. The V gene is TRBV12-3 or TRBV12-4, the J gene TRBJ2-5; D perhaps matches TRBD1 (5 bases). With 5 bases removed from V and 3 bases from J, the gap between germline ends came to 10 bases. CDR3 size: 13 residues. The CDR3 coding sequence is TGTGCCAGCAGTCTCGGACATAAAGAGACCCAGTACTTC. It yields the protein CASSLGHKETQYF.

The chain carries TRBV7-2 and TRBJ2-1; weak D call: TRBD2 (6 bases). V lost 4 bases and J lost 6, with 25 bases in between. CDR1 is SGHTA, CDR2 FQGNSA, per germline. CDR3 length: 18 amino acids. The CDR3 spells CASSSASLMTSIFNEQFF. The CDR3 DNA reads TGTGCCAGCAGCTCCGCCAGCCTCATGACTAGTATCTTCAATGAGCAGTTCTTC.

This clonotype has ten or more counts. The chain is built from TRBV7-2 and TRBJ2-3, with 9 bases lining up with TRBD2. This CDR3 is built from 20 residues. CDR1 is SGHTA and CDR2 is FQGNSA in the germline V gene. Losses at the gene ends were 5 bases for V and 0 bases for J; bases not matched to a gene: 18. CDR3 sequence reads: CASSPSPRREGRLSTDTQYF. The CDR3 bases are TGTGCCAGCAGCCCCAGCCCCCGGCGGGAGGGCCGGCTGAGCACAGATACGCAGTATTTT.

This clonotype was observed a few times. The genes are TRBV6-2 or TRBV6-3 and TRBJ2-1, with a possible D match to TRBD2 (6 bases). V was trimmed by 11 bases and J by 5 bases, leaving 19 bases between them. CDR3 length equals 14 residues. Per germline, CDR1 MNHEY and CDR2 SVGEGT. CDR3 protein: CAARTEGSHNEQFF. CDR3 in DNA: TGTGCCGCTCGTACGGAGGGGTCCCACAATGAGCAGTTCTTC.

The DNA of the CDR3 is TGTGCCAGTGGACGGGAGGGACTAGCGGCATACAATGAGCAGTTCTTC. It is translated as CASGREGLAAYNEQFF. This rearrangement joins TRBV2 to TRBJ2-1; 11 bases map to TRBD2. Trimming cost V 9 bases and J 4 bases; bases outside gene matches: 11. The CDR3 has 16 amino acids. Germline CDR1 reads SNHLY; CDR2 reads FYNNEI.

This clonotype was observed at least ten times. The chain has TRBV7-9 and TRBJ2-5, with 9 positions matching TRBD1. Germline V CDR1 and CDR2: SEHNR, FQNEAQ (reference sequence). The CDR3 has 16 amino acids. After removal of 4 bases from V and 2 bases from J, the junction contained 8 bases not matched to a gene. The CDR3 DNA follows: TGTGCCAGCAGCTCAACCACAGGGGGCAGGCAAGAGACCCAGTACTTC. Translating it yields CASSSTTGGRQETQYF.

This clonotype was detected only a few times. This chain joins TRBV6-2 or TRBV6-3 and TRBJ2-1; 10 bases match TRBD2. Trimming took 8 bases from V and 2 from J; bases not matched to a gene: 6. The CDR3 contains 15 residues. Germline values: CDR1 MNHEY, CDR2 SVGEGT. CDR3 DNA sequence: TGTGCCAGCGTGAGGCTAGCGGGAGCCTACAATGAGCAGTTCTTC. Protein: CASVRLAGAYNEQFF.

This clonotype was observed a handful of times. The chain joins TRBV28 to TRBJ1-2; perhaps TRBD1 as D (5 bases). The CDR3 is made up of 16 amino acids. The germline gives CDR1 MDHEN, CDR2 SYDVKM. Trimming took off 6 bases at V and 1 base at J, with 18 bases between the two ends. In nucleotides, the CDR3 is TGTGCCAGCAGCCTCTCCGCGTTAGGACATAACTATGGCTACACCTTC. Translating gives CASSLSALGHNYGYTF.

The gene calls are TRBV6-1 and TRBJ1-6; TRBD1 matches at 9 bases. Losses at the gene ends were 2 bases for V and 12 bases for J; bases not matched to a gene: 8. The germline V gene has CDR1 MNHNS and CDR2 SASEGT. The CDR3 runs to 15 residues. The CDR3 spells CASSERDRVREPLHF. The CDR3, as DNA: TGTGCCAGCAGTGAAAGGGACAGGGTGCGCGAACCCCTCCACTTT.

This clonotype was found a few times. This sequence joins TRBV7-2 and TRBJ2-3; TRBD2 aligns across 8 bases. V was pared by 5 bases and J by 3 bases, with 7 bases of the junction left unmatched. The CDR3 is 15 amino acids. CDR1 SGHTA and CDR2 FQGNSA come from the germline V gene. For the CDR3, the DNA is TGTGCCAGCAGCCTCCAGGGACTAGTAACAGATACGCAGTATTTT. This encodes CASSLQGLVTDTQYF.

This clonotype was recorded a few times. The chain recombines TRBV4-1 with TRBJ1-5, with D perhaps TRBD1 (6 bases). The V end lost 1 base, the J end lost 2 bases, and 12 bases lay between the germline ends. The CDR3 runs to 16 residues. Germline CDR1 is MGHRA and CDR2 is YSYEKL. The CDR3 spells CASSQAQGDGNQPQHF. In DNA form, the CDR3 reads TGCGCCAGCAGCCAAGCACAGGGCGATGGCAATCAGCCCCAGCATTTT.

DNA of the CDR3: TGTGCCAGCAGTTTATACCGGGTCTGGGGGGCCGGGGAGCTGTTTTTT. It translates to CASSLYRVWGAGELFF. The chain has TRBV27 and TRBJ2-2, with D possibly TRBD2 on 6 matching bases. Germline CDR1 reads MNHEY; CDR2 reads SMNVEV (reference sequence). Trimming took off 1 base at V and 6 bases at J, with 15 bases between the two ends. CDR3 length equals 16 residues.

The CDR3 nucleotides are TGTGCCAGCAGTCAGGACAGGGTGAAGCAGTACGTC. Translated: CASSQDRVKQYV. The V call is TRBV12-3 or TRBV12-4, the J call TRBJ2-7, with 8 bases that match TRBD1. Trimming removed 5 bases from V and 8 bases from J; junction bases left unmatched: 5. This CDR3 is 12 amino acids long.